This T cell receptor (beta chain) is from a study of blood T cell repertoires in COVID-19. The data were produced by immunoSEQ multiplex PCR, yet TCRdb's version contains in-frame clones alone and is incomplete. Counted here are 250,000 to 350,000 clones, approximately 90% occurring once; the ten biggest clones make up approximately 6%. The germline gives CDR1 MDHEN, CDR2 SYDVKM. V lost 5 bases, J lost 5 bases, and 8 bases stayed unmatched. The CDR3 spans 14 residues. The chain carries TRBV28 and TRBJ2-5; 7 nucleotides match TRBD1. Material for sequencing was PBMCs or T cells enriched from blood (not recorded which). The receptor's source is a woman in her 40s who had recovered from COVID-19. The CDR3 region has the DNA TGTGCCAGCAGTCCTCCTGACAGGGCGGAGACCCAGTACTTC. This encodes CASSPPDRAETQYF. Complete variable domain (other parts from reference TRBV28 and TRBJ2-5): DVKVTQSSRYLVKRTGEKVFLECVQDMDHENMFWYRQDPGLGLRLIYFSYDVKMKEKGDIPEGYSVSREKKERFSLILESASTNQTSMYLCASSPPDRAETQYFGPGTRLLVL.